These 6 T cell receptor beta chains originate from one sample sequenced in a study of patients and donors after allogeneic stem cell transplantation. Via MiXCR, TCRdb re-called the RT-PCR reads, giving one row per CDR3 protein. The sample includes over 150,000 distinct CDR3 sequences, 41% of them seen just once. Material for sequencing was blood, either unsorted or a sorted T cell fraction (not recorded which). The receptor set was obtained from a human donor who was either an allogeneic HSCT recipient or a stem cell or donor lymphocyte infusion donor (not recorded which). It is not recorded whose cells these are; they may come from a transplant donor.

The gene calls are TRBV29-1 and TRBJ2-7; 9 positions agree with TRBD2. The CDR3 covers 14 residues. Germline V lookup: CDR1 SQVTM, CDR2 ANQGSEA. With 6 bases clipped from V and 9 bases from J, the junction kept 15 bases outside the gene matches. CDR3 amino acids: CSVAGGAAEHVQYF. For the CDR3, the DNA is TGCAGCGTCGCGGGGGGGGCGGCCGAACATGTGCAGTACTTC.

This sequence joins TRBV7-2 and TRBJ1-1, with a possible D match to TRBD1 (5 bases). There are 15 residues in the CDR3. Looked up from germline, CDR1 is SGHTA and CDR2 is FQGNSA. V shed 1 base and J shed 3 bases, with 12 bases lying between them. The chain's CDR3 is CASSLVTGADTEAFF. CDR3 in DNA: TGTGCCAGCAGCTTAGTAACAGGCGCGGACACTGAAGCTTTCTTT.

The table lists this clonotype with a few counts. The rearrangement links TRBV7-8 to TRBJ2-3; the D gene is possibly TRBD2 (6 bases). This CDR3 region has 15 residues. In germline, CDR1 is SGHVS, CDR2 FQNEAQ. Trimming left V 1 base short and J 2 bases short, with 10 bases between. The CDR3 nucleotides are TGTGCCAGCAGCTTAGTTAGGCGGGACACAGATACGCAGTATTTT. Translated, it gives CASSLVRRDTDTQYF. The entire variable domain, with the rest obtained from reference TRBV7-8 and TRBJ2-3, is as follows: GAGVSQSPRYKVAKRGQDVALRCDPISGHVSLFWYQQALGQGPEFLTYFQNEAQLDKSGLPSDRFFAERPEGSVSTLKIQRTQQEDSAVYLCASSLVRRDTDTQYFGPGTRLTVL.

The rearrangement links TRBV6-5 to TRBJ1-1; D gene uncertain. V was shortened by 5 bases and J by 4 bases, with 14 bases between the two germline ends. There are 14 residues in the CDR3. Germline V gives CDR1 MNHEY, CDR2 SVGAGI. The CDR3 coding sequence is TGTGCCAGCAGTCCCGCCCAGCTGGTCACTGAAGCTTTCTTT. Its translation is CASSPAQLVTEAFF.

The chain recombines TRBV5-5 with TRBJ2-2; D is unresolved. The germline V and J ends were trimmed by 3 bases and 6 bases, with 3 bases remaining between them. The CDR3 covers 11 residues. Germline V CDR1 and CDR2: SGHKS, YYEKEE (reference sequence). In nucleotides, the CDR3 is TGTGCCAGCAGCTCGTCCGGGGAGCTGTTTTTT. Protein product: CASSSSGELFF.

This clonotype was counted once. The chain carries TRBV18 and TRBJ1-2; unclear D gene. The CDR3 is 16 residues long. Trimming removed 6 bases from V and 2 bases from J, with 19 bases in between. The germline gives CDR1 KGHSH, CDR2 LQKENI. CDR3 sequence: CASSSLAGRRNYGYTF. CDR3 in DNA: TGTGCCAGCTCTTCGTTGGCGGGCAGGCGAAACTATGGCTACACCTTC.